These 32 T cell receptor beta chains came from one sample sequenced in a study of cytomegalovirus exposure and HLA in healthy donors. With 60 Vbeta and 13 Jbeta primers, the PCR was carried out. Profiling relied on immunoSEQ multiplex PCR, and the TCRdb table lists in-frame clones only, not all of them. The profile shows approximately 160,000 clones, 75% to 90% of them singletons. The material sequenced was PBMCs. These receptors came from a human donor in good health.

This clone has a handful of counts. The V call is TRBV11-1, the J call TRBJ2-5, with D tentatively TRBD2 (5 bases). CDR3 length equals 15 residues. Trimming stripped 5 bases from V and 5 bases from J, with 18 bases between. Germline V gene lookup returns CDR1 SGHAT and CDR2 FQDESV (reference sequence). CDR3 DNA: TGTGCCAGCAGCCCCTACCCGACGGGGTTGGAGACCCAGTACTTC. Amino acids: CASSPYPTGLETQYF.

Notes on this clone: One end of the junction does not line up with germline, which may come from a read error. At the DNA level, this CDR3 is encoded by other sequences in the same sample as well. The chain combines TRBV15 with TRBJ1-4; 11 bases fit TRBD1. The CDR3 is 15 amino acids. The germline V gene has CDR1 LNHNV and CDR2 YYDKDF (reference sequence). CDR3 nucleotides: TGTGCTACCAGCAGAGAGGGACAGGGGGATGAAAAACTGTTTTTT. Amino acids: CATSREGQGDEKLFF.

This rearrangement joins TRBV11-3 to TRBJ1-2, with 9 bases fitting TRBD1. Germline CDR1 reads SGHNT; CDR2 reads YENEEA. The ends lost 5 bases at V and 7 bases at J; junction bases unmatched: 5. The CDR3 is 13 residues long. This chain's CDR3 is CASSPDRGFGYTF. The CDR3 DNA follows: TGTGCCAGCAGCCCTGACAGGGGGTTTGGCTACACCTTC.

This chain connects TRBV15 to TRBJ1-1; 10 positions match TRBD1. Germline CDR1 reads LNHNV; CDR2 reads YYDKDF (reference sequence). This CDR3 spans 15 amino acids. J was trimmed by 4 bases and V by 0 bases; bases with no gene match: 2. The CDR3 protein is CATSREGQGLTEAFF. CDR3 nucleotide sequence: TGTGCCACCAGCAGAGAGGGACAGGGGCTCACTGAAGCTTTCTTT.

This clone was detected only a few times. The chain links TRBV7-2 to TRBJ2-7, with a tentative D call TRBD2 (6 bases). The V end lost 4 bases, the J end lost 4 bases, and 17 bases lay between the germline ends. Germline-derived CDR1 and CDR2 are SGHTA and FQGNSA. This CDR3 is 15 amino acids long. CDR3 region: CASSSLASPLYEQYF. CDR3 bases: TGTGCCAGCAGCTCTCTAGCGAGCCCGCTTTACGAGCAGTACTTC. The full variable domain, its missing parts supplied by reference TRBV7-2 and TRBJ2-7, is GAGVSQSPSNKVTEKGKDVELRCDPISGHTALYWYRQSLGQGLEFLIYFQGNSAPDKSGLPSDRFSAERTGGSVSTLTIQRTQQEDSAVYLCASSSLASPLYEQYFGPGTRLTVT.

This clone showed up just once. The rearrangement joins TRBV2 to TRBJ1-1, with D possibly being TRBD1 (6 bases). The CDR3 runs to 14 residues. Between the trimmed V and J ends, which lost 6 bases and 6 bases, there was a span of 17 bases. Looked up from germline, CDR1 is SNHLY and CDR2 is FYNNEI. CDR3 nucleotide sequence: TGTGCCAGCAGACGGGACATAGGATGGCCTGAAGCTTTCTTT. This gives the protein CASRRDIGWPEAFF.

The CDR3 protein is CASSLDAGGTEAFF. CDR3 DNA: TGTGCCAGCAGCTTAGATGCAGGGGGGACTGAAGCTTTCTTT. The rearrangement links TRBV7-2 to TRBJ1-1, with 7 bases lining up with TRBD1. Per the germline V gene, CDR1 is SGHTA and CDR2 is FQGNSA. V lost 1 base, J lost 5 bases, and 4 bases stayed unmatched. This CDR3 contains 14 residues.

This chain joins TRBV27 and TRBJ2-7; TRBD1 matches 7 bases. Germline CDR1 and CDR2: MNHEY and SMNVEV (reference sequence). V gave up 4 bases and J gave up 0 bases; unmatched junction bases: 0. The CDR3 runs to 13 residues. The CDR3 DNA is TGTGCCAGCAGTTGGGACAGCTCCTACGAGCAGTACTTC. Encoded protein: CASSWDSSYEQYF.

V usage is TRBV7-2 and J usage is TRBJ2-3; unclear D gene. The CDR3 length is 17 residues. Germline CDR1 SGHTA, CDR2 FQGNSA. V was trimmed by 1 base and J by 1 base, leaving 15 bases between them. CDR3 sequence reads: CASSLERLGPRTDTQYF. In DNA, the CDR3 is TGTGCCAGCAGCTTAGAACGGCTAGGTCCCCGCACAGATACGCAGTATTTT.

The gene calls are TRBV6-6 and TRBJ2-7; weak D call: TRBD2 (5 bases). From germline, CDR1 is MNHNY and CDR2 SVGAGI (reference sequence). V was trimmed by 2 bases and J by 5 bases, leaving 10 bases between them. The CDR3 totals 13 residues. CDR3 region: CASSYLDGNEQYF. CDR3 sequence (DNA): TGTGCCAGCAGTTACCTGGACGGGAACGAGCAGTACTTC.

This clone was picked up a small number of times. V is TRBV6-1 and J is TRBJ1-6; 9 bases are a match to TRBD1. CDR3 length: 15 residues. Looked up from germline, CDR1 is MNHNS and CDR2 is SASEGT. Germline trimming cut 6 bases from V and 12 bases from J; bases unmatched to any gene: 12. The DNA of the CDR3 is TGTGCCAGCAGATTCATAAACGAGGGACAGGGACCCCTCCACTTT. Translating it yields CASRFINEGQGPLHF.

In regard to this clone: Within the sample, other DNA sequences also encode this same CDR3. The chain recombines TRBV7-2 with TRBJ1-5; 11 nucleotides match TRBD1. V shed 5 bases and J 6 bases; nucleotides not matched to a gene: 15. The CDR3 runs 18 residues. From germline, CDR1 is SGHTA and CDR2 FQGNSA. DNA of the CDR3: TGTGCCAGCAGCCCGAGAACCGGGACAGGGGGAAGTATTCAGCCCCAGCATTTT. Its protein is CASSPRTGTGGSIQPQHF.

The gene calls are TRBV4-3 and TRBJ2-2, with a weak D call TRBD2 (6 bases). This CDR3 has 14 residues. Germline CDR1 is LGHNA and CDR2 is YSLEER. Trimming stripped 4 bases from V and 4 bases from J, with 10 bases between. CDR3 amino acids: CASSPSSATGELFF. CDR3 bases: TGCGCCAGCAGCCCTTCTAGCGCCACCGGGGAGCTGTTTTTT.

The chain uses TRBV7-9 and TRBJ1-1; maybe TRBD1 (5 bases). The CDR3 is made up of 15 amino acids. V lost 2 bases and J lost 3, with 13 bases in between. Germline CDR1 is SEHNR and CDR2 is FQNEAQ (reference sequence). CDR3 sequence: CASSLLRQGYTEAFF. DNA of the CDR3: TGTGCCAGCAGCTTACTTAGGCAGGGCTACACTGAAGCTTTCTTT.

The genes are TRBV2 and TRBJ2-2; TRBD2 aligns across 8 bases. The germline gives CDR1 SNHLY, CDR2 FYNNEI. The length of the CDR3 is 16 residues. V gave up 7 bases and J gave up 7 bases; unmatched junction bases: 14. CDR3 nucleotide sequence: TGTGCCAGCATTTTAGTAGAGCGGGGGCCCAGCGGGGAGCTGTTTTTT. This sequence encodes CASILVERGPSGELFF. The variable domain in full, completed from reference TRBV2 and TRBJ2-2, reads EPEVTQTPSHQVTQMGQEVILRCVPISNHLYFYWYRQILGQKVEFLVSFYNNEISEKSEIFDDQFSVERPDGSNFTLKIRSTKLEDSAMYFCASILVERGPSGELFFGEGSRLTVL.

This chain links TRBV4-3 with TRBJ2-7; 8 nucleotides match TRBD1. The CDR3 has 14 residues. The V gene's germline CDR1 is LGHNA and CDR2 YSLEER. V was clipped by 3 bases and J by 4 bases; unmatched bases: 5. The CDR3 DNA reads as TGCGCCAGCAGCCATGACAGGGGTGTTTACGAGCAGTACTTC. This gives the protein CASSHDRGVYEQYF.

The chain combines TRBV6-1 with TRBJ1-1, with no clear D. V was clipped by 0 bases and J by 4 bases, with 6 bases between them. CDR1 and CDR2 (germline): MNHNS, SASEGT. The CDR3 is 13 residues long. CDR3 coding DNA: TGTGCCAGCAGTGAAGCCGGGGTCACTGAAGCTTTCTTT. Protein product: CASSEAGVTEAFF.

V is TRBV11-3 and J is TRBJ2-2, with TRBD2 as a possible D gene (6 bases). From germline, CDR1 is SGHNT and CDR2 YENEEA. The CDR3 runs to 14 residues. V lost 2 bases and J 8 bases, leaving 12 bases between the germline ends. This CDR3 is CASSLRDSLGELFF. The CDR3 region has the DNA TGTGCCAGCAGCTTACGGGACTCTCTTGGGGAGCTGTTTTTT.

The chain's CDR3 is CASSTLTGSDTQYF. CDR3 DNA sequence: TGTGCCAGCAGCACCCTGACAGGGTCAGATACGCAGTATTTT. This rearrangement joins TRBV5-4 to TRBJ2-3; 7 positions match TRBD1. V shed 4 bases, J shed 4 bases, and the junction held 6 bases outside the gene matches. This CDR3 is built from 14 residues. From germline, CDR1 is SGHNT and CDR2 YYREEE (reference sequence).

As regards this clone: Within the sample, other DNA sequences also encode this same CDR3. This sequence joins TRBV20-1 and TRBJ2-7; D possibly corresponds to TRBD1 (5 bases). Germline V lookup: CDR1 DFQATT, CDR2 SNEGSKA (reference sequence). Trimming took 6 bases from V and 3 from J, leaving 9 bases between them. The length of the CDR3 is 11 residues. CDR3 residues: CSAAQGYEQYF. The DNA of the CDR3 is TGCAGTGCCGCTCAGGGCTACGAGCAGTACTTC.

A remark on this clone: The same CDR3 is also encoded by other DNA sequences in this sample. The chain employs TRBV7-2 and TRBJ1-1; a possible D gene is TRBD1 (5 bases). There are 13 residues in the CDR3. V dropped 3 bases and J dropped 1 base, with 6 bases sitting between them. The germline CDR1 and CDR2 sequences are SGHTA and FQGNSA. DNA for the CDR3: TGTGCCAGCAGCTTGGGGCGGAACACTGAAGCTTTCTTT. Protein product: CASSLGRNTEAFF.

The V gene is TRBV5-6, the J gene TRBJ2-3; 8 bases match TRBD1. J gave up 1 base and V 3 bases, and 4 bases lay outside the gene matches. The CDR3 length is 15 residues. Germline-derived CDR1 and CDR2 are SGHDT and YYEEEE. CDR3 DNA sequence: TGTGCCAGCAGCTGGGCAGGGGGCGGCACAGATACGCAGTATTTT. Encoded protein: CASSWAGGGTDTQYF.

The chain is built from TRBV4-1 and TRBJ2-1; 7 positions match TRBD1. Looked up from germline, CDR1 is MGHRA and CDR2 is YSYEKL. The junction had 9 bases not matched to a gene; V was cut back by 5 bases and J by 8 bases. The CDR3 spans 14 residues. The CDR3 DNA follows: TGCGCCAGCAGCGACAGGGCCCGAGAGGATGAGCAGTTCTTC. Its translation: CASSDRAREDEQFF.

The chain has TRBV29-1 and TRBJ1-5; D perhaps matches TRBD1 (5 bases). Germline values: CDR1 SQVTM, CDR2 ANQGSEA. V lost 6 bases and J 2 bases, leaving 17 bases between the germline ends. CDR3 length: 15 amino acids. The DNA of the CDR3 is TGCAGCGTCGCTCTGGGACGGGGGGGCAATCAGCCCCAGCATTTT. Amino acid sequence: CSVALGRGGNQPQHF.

The V gene is TRBV2, the J gene TRBJ1-5; 8 nucleotides align to TRBD1. In germline, CDR1 is SNHLY, CDR2 FYNNEI. There are 14 residues in the CDR3. The ends lost 7 bases at V and 3 bases at J; junction bases unmatched: 5. The CDR3 loop is CASTMDRDNQPQHF. Here the CDR3 DNA reads TGTGCCAGCACCATGGACAGGGACAATCAGCCCCAGCATTTT.

The genes are TRBV6-5 and TRBJ2-7; a weak D match, TRBD1 (6 bases). V lost 9 bases, J lost 3 bases, and 15 bases lay in between. The CDR3 extends over 13 amino acids. Germline assignment: CDR1 MNHEY and CDR2 SVGAGI. The CDR3 nucleotides are TGTGCCAGACTTGGACAGTCCCTCTACGAGCAGTACTTC. Its translation is CARLGQSLYEQYF.

This clone was observed a single time. The chain uses TRBV7-2 and TRBJ2-1; 12 bases are shared with TRBD1. The CDR3 loop spans 15 amino acids. After removal of 6 bases from V and 8 bases from J, the junction contained 8 bases not matched to a gene. CDR1 is SGHTA and CDR2 is FQGNSA in the germline V gene. The CDR3 region has the DNA TGTGCCAGCAGAACAGGGACAGGGGGCTGGGATGAGCAGTTCTTC. The encoded protein is CASRTGTGGWDEQFF.

The chain employs TRBV14 and TRBJ1-4; D is ambiguous. Germline V gives CDR1 SGHDN, CDR2 FVKESK. This CDR3 is 16 amino acids long. V was clipped by 2 bases and J by 2 bases, with 12 bases between them. This CDR3 reads CASSQSPGKTNEKLFF. CDR3 DNA sequence: TGTGCCAGCAGCCAATCTCCGGGAAAGACTAATGAAAAACTGTTTTTT.

J is TRBJ2-3 and V is TRBV6-1, with TRBD2 matching over 11 bases. The CDR3 totals 18 residues. V shed 2 bases, J shed 2 bases, and the junction held 9 bases outside the gene matches. CDR1 is MNHNS, CDR2 SASEGT, per germline. The chain's CDR3 is CASSEQKLAGATTDTQYF. As DNA, the CDR3 is TGTGCCAGCAGTGAACAGAAACTAGCGGGGGCAACCACAGATACGCAGTATTTT.

This rearrangement joins TRBV5-6 to TRBJ2-5; tentative D call: TRBD1 (6 bases). Per germline, CDR1 SGHDT and CDR2 YYEEEE. Trimming took off 0 bases at V and 5 bases at J, with 11 bases between the two ends. The CDR3 extends over 14 amino acids. The CDR3 sequence: CASSLVGGYETQYF. Here the CDR3 DNA reads TGTGCCAGCAGCTTGGTTGGGGGCTACGAGACCCAGTACTTC.

The gene calls are TRBV28 and TRBJ2-1; possibly TRBD2 for D (7 bases). V shed 3 bases and J shed 5 bases, with 14 bases lying between them. CDR1 and CDR2 (germline): MDHEN, SYDVKM. The CDR3 spans 15 residues. The CDR3 loop is CASSLGRGADNEQFF. The CDR3 DNA follows: TGTGCCAGCAGTTTGGGACGGGGGGCCGACAATGAGCAGTTCTTC.

This chain links TRBV7-9 with TRBJ1-4, with 7 bases lining up with TRBD1. The CDR3 has 16 amino acids. In germline, CDR1 is SEHNR, CDR2 FQNEAQ (reference sequence). Trimming took 0 bases from V and 3 from J; bases not matched to a gene: 4. CDR3 in amino acids: CASSLARTGANEKLFF. As DNA, the CDR3 is TGTGCCAGCAGCTTAGCTAGGACAGGTGCTAATGAAAAACTGTTTTTT.